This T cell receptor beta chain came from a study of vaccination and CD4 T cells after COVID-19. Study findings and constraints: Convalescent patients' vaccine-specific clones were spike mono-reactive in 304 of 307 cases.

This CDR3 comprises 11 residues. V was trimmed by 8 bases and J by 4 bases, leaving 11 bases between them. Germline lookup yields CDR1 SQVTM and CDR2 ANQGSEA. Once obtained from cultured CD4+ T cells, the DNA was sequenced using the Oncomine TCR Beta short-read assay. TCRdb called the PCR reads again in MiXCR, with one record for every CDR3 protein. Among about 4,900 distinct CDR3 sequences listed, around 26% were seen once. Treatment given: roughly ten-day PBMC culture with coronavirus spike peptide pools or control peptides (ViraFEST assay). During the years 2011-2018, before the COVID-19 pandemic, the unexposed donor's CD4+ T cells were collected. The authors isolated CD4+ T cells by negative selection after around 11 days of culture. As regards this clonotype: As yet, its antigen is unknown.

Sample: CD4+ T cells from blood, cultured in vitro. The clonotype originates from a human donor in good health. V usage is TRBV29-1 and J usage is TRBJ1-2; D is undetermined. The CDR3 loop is CSSLDAYGYTF. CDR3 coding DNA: TGCAGCTCGCTGGACGCCTATGGCTACACCTTC.